The clone carrying this TCR beta chain was detected ten times or more. This entry comes from a study of regulatory T cells in long-lasting Graves disease. In building TCR beta libraries, iRepertoire HTBI primers were used together with Arm-PCR of CDR3 regions. In TCRdb, the multiplex PCR reads were re-called with MiXCR into one record per CDR3 protein. The profile shows 500,000 to 700,000 distinct CDR3 sequences, 15% to 20% of them singletons. Regarding time point: newly diagnosed GD, antithyroid drugs for less than 3 months. The TCR library was made from RNA that had been extracted from PBMCs in TRIzol. This sample also appeared in a second study, on T cells in Graves' hyperthyroidism and ophthalmopathy.

This material consisted of peripheral blood mononuclear cells (PBMCs), taken at new diagnosis, from a patient treated with antithyroid drugs. The receptor was isolated from a woman aged 25 to 39 with Graves disease.

CDR3 nucleotides: TGTGCCAGCAGCTCTCTATCGGGGACGGAGTCCTACGAGCAGTACTTC. This encodes CASSSLSGTESYEQYF. The V gene is TRBV11-3, the J gene TRBJ2-7; D may be TRBD1 or TRBD2 (5 bases each). The length of the CDR3 is 16 residues. The germline gives CDR1 SGHNT, CDR2 YENEEA. V gave up 4 bases and J gave up 1 base, with 17 bases separating them.